The 29 T cell receptor beta chains listed next were all sequenced from one sample in a study of OX40 agonist ivuxolimab in advanced cancers. Method: immunoSEQ multiplex PCR; TCRdb's copy keeps in-frame clones and lacks some. The repertoire holds 73,000 or so clones, roughly 85% seen once, with 0.61% in the top ten. The sequences come from CD4+ or CD8+ T cells sorted from blood, collected in a trial of the OX40 agonist ivuxolimab. The receptors were gathered from an adult with an advanced solid tumor such as melanoma, head and neck, liver or kidney cancer.

The chain joins TRBV27 to TRBJ2-7; TRBD1 matches at 9 bases. This CDR3 is 14 amino acids long. Germline CDR1 reads MNHEY; CDR2 reads SMNVEV (reference sequence). V trimming: 7 bases; J trimming: 6 bases; junction bases outside the gene matches: 10. CDR3 nucleotides: TGTGCCAGCACCGACTTGGACAGGGGTTCCGAGCAGTACTTC. Translated, it gives CASTDLDRGSEQYF.

This sequence joins TRBV30 and TRBJ1-5; D is unclear. The germline V gene has CDR1 GTSNPN and CDR2 SVGIG (reference sequence). Trimming shortened V by 3 bases and J by 9 bases, and 15 bases separated the two germline ends. This CDR3 comprises 13 residues. Written as DNA, the CDR3 is TGTGCCTGGAGCATTGCAGTTGACGGGCCCCAGCATTTT. Protein sequence: CAWSIAVDGPQHF. Full variable domain (outside the CDR3, taken from reference TRBV30 and TRBJ1-5): SQTIHQWPATLVQPVGSPLSLECTVEGTSNPNLYWYRQAAGRGLQLLFYSVGIGQISSEVPQNLSASRPQDRQFILSSKKLLLSDSGFYLCAWSIAVDGPQHFGDGTRLSIL.

The chain links TRBV5-1 to TRBJ2-7; possible D gene TRBD2, 5 bases. Germline V gene data show CDR1 as SGHRS and CDR2 as YFSETQ. The CDR3 length is 15 residues. The V end was cut by 0 bases, the J end by 4 bases, with 14 bases between. The DNA of the CDR3 is TGCGCCAGCAGCTTGGCGCTAGCAAAAAATTACGAGCAGTACTTC. It is translated as CASSLALAKNYEQYF. The variable domain in full, completed from reference TRBV5-1 and TRBJ2-7, reads KAGVTQTPRYLIKTRGQQVTLSCSPISGHRSVSWYQQTPGQGLQFLFEYFSETQRNKGNFPGRFSGRQFSNSRSEMNVSTLELGDSALYLCASSLALAKNYEQYFGPGTRLTVT.

The chain links TRBV18 to TRBJ1-3; 7 bases fit TRBD1. Trimming at V came to 4 bases and at J to 5 bases, leaving 8 bases not matched to a gene. This CDR3 is built from 15 residues. Germline V gene data show CDR1 as KGHSH and CDR2 as LQKENI. The CDR3 bases are TGTGCCAGCTCACAAGCCGACAGGGAACGAAACACCATATATTTT. Encoded protein: CASSQADRERNTIYF.

The chain carries TRBV19 and TRBJ2-3; TRBD1 is a possible D gene (6 bases). From germline, CDR1 is LNHDA and CDR2 SQIVND (reference sequence). V was shortened by 10 bases and J by 5 bases, with 16 bases between the two germline ends. This CDR3 has 13 amino acids. The CDR3 DNA is TGTGCCACACCTATGGGGGCGGGAGATACGCAGTATTTT. Protein: CATPMGAGDTQYF.

The J gene is TRBJ1-3, the V gene TRBV19, with 8 bases lining up with TRBD1. This CDR3 is 16 amino acids long. The germline gives CDR1 LNHDA, CDR2 SQIVND (reference sequence). J lost 2 bases, V lost 3 bases, and 6 bases had no gene match. CDR3 nucleotides: TGTGCCAGTAGTATCTTAGACAGGGGAACTGGAAACACCATATATTTT. Encoded protein: CASSILDRGTGNTIYF.

The chain uses TRBV5-5 and TRBJ1-1, with 9 bases that match TRBD1. CDR1 is SGHKS and CDR2 is YYEKEE in the germline V gene (reference sequence). Unmatched junction bases numbered 0, after V lost 3 bases and J lost 3 bases. This CDR3 is built from 13 residues. DNA for the CDR3: TGTGCCAGCAGCTGGACAGGGGACACTGAAGCTTTCTTT. Its protein is CASSWTGDTEAFF.

The CDR3 DNA sequence: TGCAGCGTTATACTAGCGGATACGCAGTATTTT. It translates to CSVILADTQYF. The chain is built from TRBV29-1 and TRBJ2-3, with TRBD2 matching over 7 bases. CDR1 and CDR2 (germline): SQVTM, ANQGSEA. The V and J ends lost 5 bases and 6 bases, in that order; junction bases with no gene match: 2. This CDR3 contains 11 residues.

The rearrangement uses TRBV4-1 and TRBJ2-2; D is perhaps TRBD1 or TRBD2 (6 bases each). Germline V CDR1 and CDR2: MGHRA, YSYEKL. Between the trimmed V and J ends, which lost 4 bases and 5 bases, there was a span of 20 bases. The CDR3 totals 17 residues. CDR3: CASSLARGRLWTGELFF. CDR3 DNA sequence: TGCGCCAGCAGCCTGGCAAGGGGGAGGCTATGGACCGGGGAGCTGTTTTTT.

The chain has TRBV19 and TRBJ2-7; D is tentatively TRBD1 or TRBD2 (6 bases each). CDR1 and CDR2 (germline): LNHDA, SQIVND (reference sequence). The CDR3 contains 16 residues. Between the trimmed V and J ends, which lost 3 bases and 5 bases, there was a span of 20 bases. As DNA, the CDR3 is TGTGCCAGTAGTATGATATCGGGGGCAGGGAGCCACGAGCAGTACTTC. Translated: CASSMISGAGSHEQYF. Full variable domain (missing parts from reference TRBV19 and TRBJ2-7): DGGITQSPKYLFRKEGQNVTLSCEQNLNHDAMYWYRQDPGQGLRLIYYSQIVNDFQKGDIAEGYSVSREKKESFPLTVTSAQKNPTAFYLCASSMISGAGSHEQYFGPGTRLTVT.

A few counts support this clone. The chain links TRBV6-5 to TRBJ2-5; no definite D call. Deletions cut 6 bases from V and 0 bases from J, with 11 bases between. The germline V gene has CDR1 MNHEY and CDR2 SVGAGI. This CDR3 has 14 residues. In nucleotides, the CDR3 is TGTGCCAGCAGACGGACCCTGTACCAAGAGACCCAGTACTTC. As protein: CASRRTLYQETQYF.

The J gene is TRBJ2-3, the V gene TRBV7-9, with D possibly called TRBD1 or TRBD2 (5 bases each). The V gene's germline CDR1 is SEHNR and CDR2 FQNEAQ (reference sequence). CDR3 length: 14 amino acids. Trimming stripped 8 bases from V and 0 bases from J, with 12 bases between. As DNA, the CDR3 is TGTGCCAGCGGGGCGGGCCCTAGCACAGATACGCAGTATTTT. As protein: CASGAGPSTDTQYF.

The genes are TRBV6-1 and TRBJ1-5; D possibly corresponds to TRBD1 (5 bases). The CDR3 has 16 amino acids. V was pared by 2 bases and J by 6 bases, with 17 bases between. In germline, CDR1 is MNHNS, CDR2 SASEGT. CDR3 nucleotide sequence: TGTGCCAGCAGTGAAAAGGTGAGGGGACGAGTTCAGCCCCAGCATTTT. Amino acids: CASSEKVRGRVQPQHF.

This chain connects TRBV12-5 to TRBJ2-5; D remains unclear. The CDR3 length is 13 residues. Germline V lookup: CDR1 LGHNT, CDR2 FRNRAP. V was pared by 3 bases and J by 4 bases, with 9 bases between. CDR3: CASGFGGLETQYF. The CDR3 coding sequence is TGTGCTAGTGGTTTCGGTGGTTTAGAGACCCAGTACTTC.

In its sample, this clone was seen once. This chain links TRBV5-4 with TRBJ1-1; 11 nucleotides match TRBD1. CDR1 is SGHNT, CDR2 YYREEE, per germline (reference sequence). V gave up 4 bases and J gave up 0 bases; unmatched junction bases: 8. The CDR3 is 17 amino acids. CDR3 protein: CASSQDRGRLLNTEAFF. CDR3 bases: TGTGCCAGCAGCCAGGACAGGGGGCGACTCCTGAACACTGAAGCTTTCTTT.

The rearrangement joins TRBV6-4 to TRBJ2-3, with a tentative D call TRBD2 (5 bases). CDR3 length: 15 amino acids. CDR1 and CDR2 from the germline V gene are MRHNA and SNTAGT. Trimming took off 6 bases at V and 0 bases at J, with 13 bases between the two ends. CDR3 sequence (DNA): TGTGCCAGCAGAACGAGCGGTATCAGCACAGATACGCAGTATTTT. Translating it yields CASRTSGISTDTQYF.

The chain employs TRBV7-2 and TRBJ2-3, with TRBD2 identical over 12 bases. Germline V CDR1 and CDR2: SGHTA, FQGNSA. Unmatched junction bases numbered 11, after V lost 5 bases and J lost 14 bases. This CDR3 has 14 residues. The CDR3 nucleotides read TGTGCCAGCAGCCCAAGACTAGCGGGGGCGGTTAGGTATTTT. Amino acid sequence: CASSPRLAGAVRYF.

This chain links TRBV7-2 with TRBJ1-1; TRBD1 might be the D (5 bases). The germline gives CDR1 SGHTA, CDR2 FQGNSA. The CDR3 is 14 residues long. With 1 base removed from V and 1 base from J, the gap between germline ends came to 7 bases. The CDR3 DNA reads TGTGCCAGCAGCTTAGGGGGCCAGAACACTGAAGCTTTCTTT. This codes for CASSLGGQNTEAFF.

The rearrangement links TRBV5-4 to TRBJ1-6, with D perhaps TRBD1 (5 bases). Germline-derived CDR1 and CDR2 are SGHNT and YYREEE (reference sequence). Trimming took off 3 bases at V and 11 bases at J, with 18 bases between the two ends. The CDR3 runs 15 residues. The CDR3 DNA follows: TGTGCCAGCAGCTGGGATCCGGGACCACAAGCACCCCTCCACTTT. Its translation is CASSWDPGPQAPLHF.

The J gene is TRBJ1-1, the V gene TRBV4-3, with unresolved D. V was cut by 0 bases and J by 5 bases, with 13 bases left in between. Germline CDR1 is LGHNA and CDR2 is YSLEER. This CDR3 has 15 residues. CDR3 loop: CASSQDSMSRTEAFF. CDR3 coding DNA: TGCGCCAGCAGCCAAGATTCGATGTCCCGGACTGAAGCTTTCTTT.

The CDR3 reads CASSQGESNTGELFF. DNA of the CDR3: TGCGCCAGCAGCCAAGGGGAGTCGAACACCGGGGAGCTGTTTTTT. This rearrangement joins TRBV4-3 to TRBJ2-2; maybe TRBD2 (5 bases). The ends were cut back, 1 base at V and 0 bases at J, with 6 bases in the middle. Germline CDR1 reads LGHNA; CDR2 reads YSLEER. The CDR3 loop spans 15 amino acids.

The chain carries TRBV7-2 and TRBJ2-1, with 9 bases lining up with TRBD2. The J segment lost 1 base and the V segment lost 5 bases, leaving 3 bases of the junction unmatched. The CDR3 contains 15 residues. Germline V gene data show CDR1 as SGHTA and CDR2 as FQGNSA. The CDR3 protein is CASSATSGSYNEQFF. The CDR3 DNA reads as TGTGCCAGCAGCGCGACTAGCGGATCCTACAATGAGCAGTTCTTC.

The V call is TRBV4-1, the J call TRBJ2-7; 9 nucleotides line up with TRBD2. This CDR3 contains 18 residues. CDR1 is MGHRA, CDR2 YSYEKL, per germline. V trimming: 4 bases; J trimming: 0 bases; junction bases outside the gene matches: 13. This chain's CDR3 is CASSRLVGSGGSSYEQYF. The CDR3 region has the DNA TGCGCCAGCAGCCGGCTCGTGGGGAGCGGGGGGTCCTCCTACGAGCAGTACTTC.

V is TRBV18 and J is TRBJ2-5; no clear D gene. Germline CDR1 and CDR2: KGHSH and LQKENI. The CDR3 runs 12 residues. Trimming took 6 bases from V and 10 from J, leaving 15 bases between them. The CDR3 is CASSLSSPDQYF. The CDR3 nucleotides read TGTGCCAGCTCCCTCTCCAGCCCCGACCAGTACTTC.

The J gene is TRBJ2-5, the V gene TRBV5-1; 7 positions match TRBD1. V dropped 0 bases and J dropped 4; count of bases not matched to a gene: 3. The CDR3 consists of 14 residues. CDR1 is SGHRS and CDR2 is YFSETQ in the germline V gene. DNA for the CDR3: TGCGCCAGCAGCTTGGAAGGGACAGCAGAGACCCAGTACTTC. It yields the protein CASSLEGTAETQYF.

The rearrangement uses TRBV5-4 and TRBJ2-7, with 8 bases fitting TRBD1. V gave up 2 bases and J gave up 2 bases; unmatched junction bases: 6. The CDR3 spans 15 residues. Germline CDR1 reads SGHNT; CDR2 reads YYREEE (reference sequence). The CDR3 sequence is CASSLGQGFAYEQYF. In DNA, the CDR3 is TGTGCCAGCAGCTTAGGACAGGGCTTTGCCTACGAGCAGTACTTC.

This clone was counted once. This rearrangement joins TRBV23-1 to TRBJ1-3; tentative D call: TRBD1 (6 bases). TRBV23-1 is designated an ORF whose function remains uncertain. The CDR3 loop spans 16 amino acids. V lost 7 bases and J 0 bases, leaving 16 bases between the germline ends. The CDR3: CASKAGWTASGNTIYF. The CDR3 DNA follows: TGCGCCAGCAAGGCAGGCTGGACAGCCTCTGGAAACACCATATATTTT.

This chain connects TRBV6-6 to TRBJ1-4; TRBD1 matches at 9 bases. In germline, CDR1 is MNHNY, CDR2 SVGAGI (reference sequence). Trimming took 0 bases from V and 5 from J; bases not matched to a gene: 1. This CDR3 is 15 amino acids long. The CDR3 loop reads CASSYSGQGNEKLFF. In DNA, the CDR3 is TGTGCCAGCAGTTACTCAGGACAGGGGAATGAAAAACTGTTTTTT.

The genes are TRBV5-6 and TRBJ2-1; TRBD2 agrees at 9 bases. The germline V gene has CDR1 SGHDT and CDR2 YYEEEE. The CDR3 is 14 amino acids. V was pared by 4 bases and J by 6 bases, with 5 bases of the junction left unmatched. The CDR3 spells CASSPRGGGNEQFF. The CDR3 DNA is TGTGCCAGCAGCCCTCGCGGGGGGGGCAATGAGCAGTTCTTC.